A selection of T cell receptor beta chains follows, all from one sample in a study of T-cell reconstitution after alpha-beta-depleted transplantation in children. TCRdb recomputed calls from the PCR reads with MiXCR, one row per CDR3 protein. Among fewer than 700,000 distinct CDR3 sequences listed, approximately 13% were seen once. The input for sequencing was PBMCs, mostly from graft donor cells, taken 360 days after TCRalphabeta/CD19-depleted stem cell transplant. Receptor source: a male patient younger than 18 who had a stem cell transplant for acute myeloid leukemia, so the T cells may come from the graft donor. CDR3s include the opening cysteine and the closing phenylalanine or tryptophan. A D gene is named only where the DNA matches it firmly. Only some rows state a clone size, as once, few, many or a class for expanded clones.

TRBV20-1	NA	TRBJ2-1	NA	CSATDWLRNEQFF	TGCAGTGCCACGGACTGGCTAAGAAATGAGCAGTTCTTC
TRBV7-2	many	TRBJ2-1	NA	CASSFSPTSSYNEQFF	TGTGCCAGCAGCTTCTCCCCCACTAGCTCCTACAATGAGCAGTTCTTC
TRBV19	NA	TRBJ2-3	NA	CASSQLAPSAQYF	TGTGCCAGTAGTCAGCTAGCACCCTCGGCGCAGTATTTT
TRBV5-1	few	TRBJ2-7	TRBD2	CASSLGTSGRDGYEQYF	TGCGCCAGCAGCTTGGGGACTAGCGGGAGGGACGGCTACGAGCAGTACTTC
TRBV28	NA	TRBJ2-1	NA	CASSFRRQFF	TGTGCCAGCAGTTTCCGACGGCAGTTCTTC
TRBV28	many	TRBJ2-1	NA	CASSFRFGIGANEQFF	TGTGCCAGCAGTTTTAGGTTCGGGATCGGGGCCAATGAGCAGTTCTTC
TRBV9	NA	TRBJ2-3	NA	CASSVAGRGADTQYF	TGTGCCAGCAGCGTAGCCGGGAGAGGAGCAGATACGCAGTATTTT
TRBV2	many	TRBJ2-7	NA	CASSETGVSSYEQYF	TGTGCCAGCAGTGAAACGGGCGTTAGCTCCTACGAGCAGTACTTC
TRBV20-1	NA	TRBJ2-3	TRBD2	CSARGLAEGNTQYF	TGCAGTGCCAGAGGACTAGCGGAGGGGAATACGCAGTATTTT
TRBV10-3	many	TRBJ2-1	TRBD1	CAIRRTGNSNEQFF	TGTGCCATCAGGAGGACAGGGAATTCCAATGAGCAGTTCTTC
TRBV25-1	NA	TRBJ2-7	NA	CASSRGFGTYEQYF	TGTGCCAGCAGTCGAGGGTTTGGGACCTACGAGCAGTACTTC
TRBV4-3	NA	TRBJ2-2	TRBD2	CASSQEGLADTGELFF	TGCGCCAGCAGCCAAGAGGGACTAGCGGACACCGGGGAGCTGTTTTTT
TRBV20-1	NA	TRBJ2-7	TRBD1	CSARDRQGHSYEQYF	TGCAGTGCTAGAGATCGACAGGGACACTCCTACGAGCAGTACTTC
TRBV28	few	TRBJ2-7	TRBD1	CASTSGRDSSYEQYF	TGTGCCAGCACCTCCGGCAGGGACAGCTCCTACGAGCAGTACTTC
TRBV20-1	NA	TRBJ2-7	TRBD2	CSARGNPRTSGSLREQYF	TGCAGTGCTAGAGGCAATCCGCGGACTAGCGGGAGTCTGCGCGAGCAGTACTTC
TRBV6-2/TRBV6-3	few	TRBJ2-1	TRBD2	CASSSLAGGPHNEQFF	TGTGCCAGCAGTTCCTTAGCGGGAGGGCCCCACAATGAGCAGTTCTTC
TRBV4-3	NA	TRBJ2-4	NA	CASSQEGLAGNIQYF	TGCGCCAGCAGCCAAGAGGGCCTAGCAGGAAACATTCAGTACTTC
TRBV29-1	many	TRBJ2-3	NA	CSAGGGRTDTQYF	TGCAGCGCTGGAGGGGGCCGGACAGATACGCAGTATTTT
TRBV3-1	few	TRBJ2-2	TRBD2	CASSQDQASGNTGELFF	TGTGCCAGCAGCCAAGATCAAGCTAGCGGGAACACCGGGGAGCTGTTTTTT
TRBV18	NA	TRBJ2-1	NA	CASSPADERSYNEQFF	TGTGCCAGCTCACCAGCGGACGAGCGCTCCTACAATGAGCAGTTCTTC
TRBV6-5	few	TRBJ2-3	TRBD2	CASSYGSSGATDTQYF	TGTGCCAGCAGTTACGGCTCTAGCGGGGCCACAGATACGCAGTATTTT
TRBV7-2	NA	TRBJ2-7	TRBD2	CASSLAGGPPFSYEQYF	TGTGCCAGCAGCTTAGCGGGAGGGCCCCCGTTCAGCTACGAGCAGTACTTC
TRBV29-1	many	TRBJ2-3	NA	CSVAADTQYF	TGCAGCGTTGCTGCAGATACGCAGTATTTT
TRBV7-2	NA	TRBJ1-2	NA	CASSLGRKGYGYTF	TGTGCCAGCAGCTTAGGGAGGAAAGGCTATGGCTACACCTTC
TRBV21-1	many	TRBJ1-5	NA	CASSKEEKGGSNQPQHF	TGTGCCAGCAGCAAAGAGGAGAAAGGGGGTAGCAATCAGCCCCAGCATTTT
TRBV3-1	NA	TRBJ2-1	NA	CASTQSRGTLSSYNEQFF	TGTGCCAGCACCCAAAGTCGGGGGACTTTAAGCTCCTACAATGAGCAGTTCTTC
TRBV9	many	TRBJ2-2	NA	CASSVYSNTGELFF	TGTGCCAGCAGCGTGTACTCGAACACCGGGGAGCTGTTTTTT
TRBV29-1	many	TRBJ2-2	NA	CSVDAGNTGELFF	TGCAGCGTTGACGCGGGAAACACCGGGGAGCTGTTTTTT
TRBV28	NA	TRBJ1-6	NA	CASSFPPGGILAPLHF	TGTGCCAGCAGTTTCCCCCCGGGCGGGATCCTGGCGCCCCTCCACTTT
TRBV19	many	TRBJ2-5	NA	CASSKREETQYF	TGTGCCAGTAGTAAGCGAGAGGAGACCCAGTACTTC
TRBV25-1	NA	TRBJ2-1	TRBD2	CASSVPRGLYNEQFF	TGTGCCAGCAGTGTCCCACGGGGACTATACAATGAGCAGTTCTTC
TRBV6-1	few	TRBJ2-1	NA	CASNLLDDGNEQFF	TGTGCCAGCAACCTGTTAGATGATGGGAATGAGCAGTTCTTC
TRBV12-3/TRBV12-4	few	TRBJ1-1	NA	CASSVQGDTEAFF	TGTGCCAGCAGCGTACAGGGCGACACTGAAGCTTTCTTT
TRBV28	NA	TRBJ2-7	NA	CASNRPLSEQYF	TGTGCCAGCAACCGCCCCCTGAGCGAGCAGTACTTC
TRBV11-2	few	TRBJ2-1	NA	CASSLEDGGRGVPLSSYNEQFF	TGTGCCAGCAGCTTAGAGGACGGCGGCAGGGGCGTACCCCTGAGCTCCTACAATGAGCAGTTCTTC
TRBV6-5	NA	TRBJ2-2	TRBD2	CASSYRGLAGAHTGELFF	TGTGCCAGCAGTTACCGCGGACTAGCGGGAGCTCACACCGGGGAGCTGTTTTTT
TRBV5-4	many	TRBJ2-7	NA	CASSRQDSYEQYF	TGTGCCAGCTCTCGACAGGATTCCTACGAGCAGTACTTC
TRBV19	few	TRBJ2-1	NA	CASSTSMGGPGEQFF	TGTGCCAGTAGTACCTCTATGGGAGGTCCGGGTGAGCAGTTCTTC
TRBV4-2	NA	TRBJ2-1	TRBD1	CASSTDEGAEGFF	TGTGCCAGCAGTACGGACGAGGGGGCCGAGGGGTTCTTC
TRBV5-1	few	TRBJ2-3	NA	CASSLTVPDRTDTQYF	TGCGCCAGCAGCTTGACGGTTCCAGACCGCACAGATACGCAGTATTTT
TRBV29-1	few	TRBJ2-1	NA	CSVEELISHYNEQFF	TGCAGCGTTGAGGAACTGATCAGCCATTACAATGAGCAGTTCTTC
TRBV28	NA	TRBJ2-1	TRBD2	CASSPRGTSGIVYNEQFF	TGTGCCAGCAGTCCTAGGGGGACTAGCGGGATCGTCTACAATGAGCAGTTCTTC
TRBV29-1	many	TRBJ2-5	NA	CSVEPRDSQETQYF	TGCAGCGTTGAACCCCGGGACTCTCAAGAGACCCAGTACTTC
TRBV6-5	NA	TRBJ2-5	NA	CASSFRRGTLFQTQYF	TGTGCCAGCAGTTTTCGACGCGGGACCCTCTTCCAGACCCAGTACTTC
TRBV15	NA	TRBJ1-2	TRBD1	CAAAGTGYGYTF	TGTGCCGCCGCCGGGACAGGCTATGGCTACACCTTC
TRBV9	few	TRBJ2-3	NA	CASSVAGVTSTDTQYF	TGTGCCAGCAGCGTAGCGGGGGTTACTAGCACAGATACGCAGTATTTT
TRBV20-1	many	TRBJ2-5	TRBD2	CSARAHGTSGLKTQYF	TGCAGTGCTAGAGCCCATGGGACTAGCGGGTTGAAGACCCAGTACTTC
TRBV7-2	NA	TRBJ2-3	NA	CASSARRPGVISTDTQYF	TGTGCCAGCAGCGCTAGACGGCCAGGCGTGATAAGCACAGATACGCAGTATTTT
TRBV3-1	NA	TRBJ2-4	TRBD1	CASSLTDRALPTLAKNIQYF	TGTGCCAGCAGCCTCACGGACAGGGCCCTGCCGACCTTAGCCAAAAACATTCAGTACTTC